This T cell receptor (beta chain) was recorded in a study of cytomegalovirus exposure and HLA in healthy donors. This CDR3 has 14 residues. V gave up 3 bases and J gave up 8 bases; unmatched junction bases: 4. From germline, CDR1 is SEHNR and CDR2 FQNEAQ (reference sequence). In the case of this clone: Its specificity is not known.

Whole-study results and caveats: With later analysis, a missense DCLRE1C variant became linked to TCR beta V- and J-gene trimming.

Researchers ran the PCR with 60 Vbeta and 13 Jbeta primers. TCRdb keeps only in-frame clones here, not all; method: immunoSEQ multiplex PCR. Of 200,000 to 250,000 clones listed, more than 75% are singletons. The V call is TRBV7-9, the J call TRBJ1-4; 9 nucleotides line up with TRBD1. The TCR was taken from a human donor in good health. Sample: PBMCs. CDR3 loop: CASSFGTGREKLFF. CDR3 sequence (DNA): TGTGCCAGCAGCTTTGGGACAGGGCGGGAAAAACTGTTTTTT.